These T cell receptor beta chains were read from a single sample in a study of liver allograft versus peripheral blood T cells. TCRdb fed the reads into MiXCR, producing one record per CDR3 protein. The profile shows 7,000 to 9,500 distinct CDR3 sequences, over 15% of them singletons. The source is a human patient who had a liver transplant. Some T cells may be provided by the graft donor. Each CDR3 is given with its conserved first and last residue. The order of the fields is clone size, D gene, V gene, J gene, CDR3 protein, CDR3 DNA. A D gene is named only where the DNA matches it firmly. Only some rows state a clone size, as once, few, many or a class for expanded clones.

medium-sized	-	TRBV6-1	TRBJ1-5	CASSDVGVADQPQHF	TGTGCCAGCAGTGACGTCGGGGTTGCGGATCAGCCCCAGCATTTT
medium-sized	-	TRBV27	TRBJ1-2	CASSSAGQSLWGYTF	TGTGCCAGCAGTTCCGCCGGACAGTCTTTGTGGGGCTACACCTTC
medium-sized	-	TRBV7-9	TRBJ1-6	CASSLDLSSYNSPLHF	TGTGCCAGCAGCTTAGACCTGAGCTCCTATAATTCACCCCTCCACTTT
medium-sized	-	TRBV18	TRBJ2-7	CASSSGAYEQYF	TGTGCCAGCTCCTCCGGGGCCTACGAGCAGTACTTC
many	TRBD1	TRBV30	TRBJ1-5	CAWSETGALAAQHF	TGTGCCTGGAGCGAGACAGGGGCCCTGGCGGCCCAGCATTTT
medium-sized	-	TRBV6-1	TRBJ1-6	CASGKGQSLYNSPLHF	TGTGCCAGCGGGAAGGGCCAGTCCCTCTATAATTCACCCCTCCACTTT
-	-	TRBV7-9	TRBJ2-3	CASSPTSGGDTQYF	TGTGCCAGCAGCCCAACCTCAGGAGGGGATACGCAGTATTTT
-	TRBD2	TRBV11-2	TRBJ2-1	CASSTSGRTVSNEQFF	TGTGCCAGCAGCACTAGCGGGAGGACGGTTAGCAATGAGCAGTTCTTC
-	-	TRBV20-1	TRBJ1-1	CSAPNAGGMNTEAFF	TGCAGTGCTCCCAATGCCGGGGGCATGAACACTGAAGCTTTCTTT
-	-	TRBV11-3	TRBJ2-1	CASSLDRGSYNEQFF	TGTGCCAGCAGCTTAGATCGGGGGTCCTACAATGAGCAGTTCTTC
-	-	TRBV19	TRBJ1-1	CASSVQVYATEAFF	TGTGCCAGTAGTGTACAGGTCTATGCCACTGAAGCTTTCTTT
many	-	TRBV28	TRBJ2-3	CASREHSGGTDTQYF	TGTGCCAGCAGGGAACACTCTGGTGGCACAGATACGCAGTATTTT
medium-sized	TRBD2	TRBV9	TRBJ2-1	CASSPDGLGGQGEQFF	TGTGCCAGCAGCCCAGACGGTTTGGGAGGGCAGGGTGAGCAGTTCTTC
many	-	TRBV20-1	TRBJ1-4	CSASGEGHEKLFF	TGCAGTGCTAGTGGGGAAGGGCATGAAAAACTGTTTTTT
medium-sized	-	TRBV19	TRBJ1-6	CASTDGNSPLHF	TGTGCCAGTACTGACGGTAACTCACCCCTCCACTTT
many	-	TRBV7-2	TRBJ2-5	CASSKQWETQYF	TGTGCCAGCAGCAAGCAGTGGGAGACCCAGTACTTC